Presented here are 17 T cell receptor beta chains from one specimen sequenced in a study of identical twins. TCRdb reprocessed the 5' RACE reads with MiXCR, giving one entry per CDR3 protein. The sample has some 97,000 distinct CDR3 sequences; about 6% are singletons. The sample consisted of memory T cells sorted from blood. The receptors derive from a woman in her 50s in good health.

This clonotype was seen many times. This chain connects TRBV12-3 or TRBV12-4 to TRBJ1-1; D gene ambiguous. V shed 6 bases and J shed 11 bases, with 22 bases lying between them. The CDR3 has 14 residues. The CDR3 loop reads CASSPLNIISHAFF. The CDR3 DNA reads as TGTGCCAGCAGCCCCCTTAATATTATCAGTCATGCTTTCTTT.

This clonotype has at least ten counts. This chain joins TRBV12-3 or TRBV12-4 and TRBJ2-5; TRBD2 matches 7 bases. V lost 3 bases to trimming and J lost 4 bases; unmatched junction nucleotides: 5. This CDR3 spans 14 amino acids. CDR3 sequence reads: CASSFRPSGETQYF. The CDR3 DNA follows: TGTGCCAGCAGTTTTCGGCCTAGCGGAGAGACCCAGTACTTC.

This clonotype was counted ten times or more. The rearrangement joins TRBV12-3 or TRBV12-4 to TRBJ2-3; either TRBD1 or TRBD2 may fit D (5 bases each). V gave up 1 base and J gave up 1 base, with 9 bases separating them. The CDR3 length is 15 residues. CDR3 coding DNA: TGTGCCAGCAGTTTAGTCAGGGACCGCACAGATACGCAGTATTTT. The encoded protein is CASSLVRDRTDTQYF.

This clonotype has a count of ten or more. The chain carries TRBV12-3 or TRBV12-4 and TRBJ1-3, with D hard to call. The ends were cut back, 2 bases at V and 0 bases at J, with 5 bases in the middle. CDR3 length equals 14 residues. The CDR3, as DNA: TGTGCCAGCAGTTTAACAGTCTCTGGAAACACCATATATTTT. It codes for CASSLTVSGNTIYF.

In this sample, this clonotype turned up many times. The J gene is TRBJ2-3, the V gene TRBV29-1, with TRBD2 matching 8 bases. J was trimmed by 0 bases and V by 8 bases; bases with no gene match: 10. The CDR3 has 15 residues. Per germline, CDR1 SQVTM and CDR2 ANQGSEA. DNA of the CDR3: TGCAGCTTCTCCAGACTAGCGCGGAGCACAGATACGCAGTATTTT. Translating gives CSFSRLARSTDTQYF.

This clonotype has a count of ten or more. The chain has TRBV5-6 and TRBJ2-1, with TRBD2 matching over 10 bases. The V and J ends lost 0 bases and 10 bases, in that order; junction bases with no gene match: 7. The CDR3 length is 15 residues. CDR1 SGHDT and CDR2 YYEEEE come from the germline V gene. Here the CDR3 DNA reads TGTGCCAGCAGCTTGGGAGGACTAGCGGTAGGGGAGCAGTTCTTC. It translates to CASSLGGLAVGEQFF. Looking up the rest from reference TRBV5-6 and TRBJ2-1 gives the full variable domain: DAGVTQSPTHLIKTRGQQVTLRCSPKSGHDTVSWYQQALGQGPQFIFQYYEEEERQRGNFPDRFSGHQFPNYSSELNVNALLLGDSALYLCASSLGGLAVGEQFFGPGTRLTVL.

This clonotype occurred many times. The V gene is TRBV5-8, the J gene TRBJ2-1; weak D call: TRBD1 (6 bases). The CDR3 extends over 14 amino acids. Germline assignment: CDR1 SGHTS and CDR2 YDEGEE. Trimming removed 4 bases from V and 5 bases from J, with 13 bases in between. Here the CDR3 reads CASSHLDRDNEQFF. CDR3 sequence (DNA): TGTGCCAGCAGCCATCTGGACAGAGACAATGAGCAGTTCTTC.

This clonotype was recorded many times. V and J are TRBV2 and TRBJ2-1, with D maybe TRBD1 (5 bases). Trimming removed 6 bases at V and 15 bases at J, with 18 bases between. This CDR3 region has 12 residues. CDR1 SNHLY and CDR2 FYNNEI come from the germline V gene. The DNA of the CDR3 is TGTGCCAGCAGCGCGCTACAAGCGCAGGGGTTCTTC. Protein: CASSALQAQGFF.

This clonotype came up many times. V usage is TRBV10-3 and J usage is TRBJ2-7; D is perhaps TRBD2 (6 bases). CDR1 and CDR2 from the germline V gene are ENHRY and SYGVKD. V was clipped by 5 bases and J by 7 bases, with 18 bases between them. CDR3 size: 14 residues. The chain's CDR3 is CAISPGAGTREQYF. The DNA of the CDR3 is TGTGCCATCAGTCCCGGGGCCGGGACTCGTGAGCAGTACTTC.

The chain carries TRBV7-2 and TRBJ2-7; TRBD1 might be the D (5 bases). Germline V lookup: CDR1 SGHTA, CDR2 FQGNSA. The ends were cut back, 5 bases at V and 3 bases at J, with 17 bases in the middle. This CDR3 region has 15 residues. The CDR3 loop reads CASSKATGPYYEQYF. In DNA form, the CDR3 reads TGTGCCAGCAGCAAAGCTACAGGCCCCTACTACGAGCAGTACTTC. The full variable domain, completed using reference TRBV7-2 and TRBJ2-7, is GAGVSQSPSNKVTEKGKDVELRCDPISGHTALYWYRQSLGQGLEFLIYFQGNSAPDKSGLPSDRFSAERTGGSVSTLTIQRTQQEDSAVYLCASSKATGPYYEQYFGPGTRLTVT.

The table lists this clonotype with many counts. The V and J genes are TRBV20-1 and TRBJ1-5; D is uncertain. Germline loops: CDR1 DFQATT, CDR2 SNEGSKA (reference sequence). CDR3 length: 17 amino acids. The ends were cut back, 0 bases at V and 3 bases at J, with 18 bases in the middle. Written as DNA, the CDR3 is TGCAGTGCTAGAGATTCCGGGAGGACCCTGGCCAATCAGCCCCAGCATTTT. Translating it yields CSARDSGRTLANQPQHF.

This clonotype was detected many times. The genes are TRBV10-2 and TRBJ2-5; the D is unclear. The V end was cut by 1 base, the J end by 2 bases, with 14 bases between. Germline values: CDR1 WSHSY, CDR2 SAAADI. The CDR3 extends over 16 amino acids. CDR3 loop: CASSELDNSDQETQYF. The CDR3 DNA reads TGCGCCAGCAGTGAGTTGGATAACAGTGATCAAGAGACCCAGTACTTC.

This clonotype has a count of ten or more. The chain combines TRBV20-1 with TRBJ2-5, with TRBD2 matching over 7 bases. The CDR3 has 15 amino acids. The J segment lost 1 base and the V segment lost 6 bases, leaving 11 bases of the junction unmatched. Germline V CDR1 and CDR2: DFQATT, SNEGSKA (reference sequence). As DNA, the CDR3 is TGCAGTGCAACCGCGGCGGTAGCGGGCCAAGAGACCCAGTACTTC. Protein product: CSATAAVAGQETQYF.

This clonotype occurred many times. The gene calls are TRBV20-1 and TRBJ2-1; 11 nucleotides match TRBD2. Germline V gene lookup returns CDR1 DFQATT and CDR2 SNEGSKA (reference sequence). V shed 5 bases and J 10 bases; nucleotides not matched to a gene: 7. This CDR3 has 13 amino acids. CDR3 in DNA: TGCAGTGCTCCGCACCGGACTAGCGGGGAGCAGTTCTTC. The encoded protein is CSAPHRTSGEQFF.

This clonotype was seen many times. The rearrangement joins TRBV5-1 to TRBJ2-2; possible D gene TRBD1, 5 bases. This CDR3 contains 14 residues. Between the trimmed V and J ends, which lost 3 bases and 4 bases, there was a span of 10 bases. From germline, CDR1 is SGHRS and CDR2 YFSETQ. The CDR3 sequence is CASSSAGSTGELFF. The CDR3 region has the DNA TGCGCCAGCAGCTCCGCAGGGTCCACCGGGGAGCTGTTTTTT.

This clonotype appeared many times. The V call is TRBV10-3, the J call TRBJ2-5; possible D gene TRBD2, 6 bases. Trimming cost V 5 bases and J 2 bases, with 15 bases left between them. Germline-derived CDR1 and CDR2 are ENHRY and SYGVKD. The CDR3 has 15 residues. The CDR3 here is CAISQRETVQETQYF. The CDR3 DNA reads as TGTGCCATCAGTCAACGGGAGACGGTACAAGAGACCCAGTACTTC.

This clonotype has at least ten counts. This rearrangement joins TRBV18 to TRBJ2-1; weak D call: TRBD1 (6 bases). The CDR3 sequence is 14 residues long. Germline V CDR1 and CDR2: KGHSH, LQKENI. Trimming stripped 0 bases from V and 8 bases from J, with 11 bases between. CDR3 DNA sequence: TGTGCCAGCTCACCACCGGGGGCTGGGGATGAGCAGTTCTTC. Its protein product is CASSPPGAGDEQFF.